What follows describes a single T cell receptor (beta chain). This entry comes from a study of cytotoxic CD8 clonotypes in ibrutinib-treated CLL. Germline V gene data show CDR1 as LNHNV and CDR2 as YYDKDF (reference sequence). V lost 1 base to trimming and J lost 0 bases; unmatched junction nucleotides: 8. The CDR3 totals 17 residues. Sequencing used immunoSEQ multiplex PCR; TCRdb keeps in-frame clones, though not all of them. The sample records approximately 53,000 clones, roughly 85% being singletons. The rearrangement joins TRBV15 to TRBJ1-1; TRBD1 matches 7 bases. The source was PBMCs, collected after 24 months of ibrutinib treatment. The receptor comes from a human donor with chronic lymphocytic leukemia. The DNA for the CDR3 is TGTGCCACCAGCAGAGTGAGACAGGGAAACATGAACACTGAAGCTTTCTTT. This sequence encodes CATSRVRQGNMNTEAFF.